A single sample gave rise to the 10 T cell receptor beta chains below, sequenced in a study of vaccination and CD4 T cells after COVID-19. What these receptors recognize is not known. Treatment denoted: roughly ten-day PBMC culture with coronavirus spike peptide pools or control peptides (ViraFEST assay). CD4+ T cells that had been cultured provided DNA sequenced with the Oncomine TCR Beta short-read assay. One entry per CDR3 protein results from TCRdb running MiXCR on the PCR reads. The table includes roughly 15,000 distinct CDR3 sequences, about two fifths detected once. Sequencing used CD4+ T cells from blood, cultured in vitro. The source is a human donor who had recovered from COVID-19.

This chain links TRBV20-1 with TRBJ1-6; TRBD1 matches at 9 bases. The trim removed 2 bases at V and 6 bases at J, leaving 5 bases unmatched. This CDR3 contains 15 residues. Germline CDR1 DFQATT, CDR2 SNEGSKA (reference sequence). The DNA for the CDR3 is TGCAGTGCTAGATTACCGGGACAGGGTAATTCACCCCTCCACTTT. This translates into CSARLPGQGNSPLHF.

This clonotype has a single count. This chain uses TRBV11-2 with TRBJ2-7, with 13 bases lining up with TRBD2. Per germline, CDR1 SGHAT and CDR2 FQNNGV. The CDR3 is made up of 14 amino acids. V lost 8 bases to trimming and J lost 4 bases; unmatched junction nucleotides: 5. The CDR3 DNA follows: TGTGCCAGCGGACTAGCGGGAGTAGGGTACGAGCAGTACTTC. Translation: CASGLAGVGYEQYF.

The chain couples TRBV5-4 to TRBJ2-1; 8 nucleotides align to TRBD2. Trimming cost V 4 bases and J 4 bases; bases outside gene matches: 13. This CDR3 contains 17 residues. The germline V gene encodes CDR1 SGHNT and CDR2 YYREEE (reference sequence). Here the CDR3 reads CASSPREGGNSYNEQFF. DNA for the CDR3: TGTGCCAGCAGCCCTCGGGAGGGAGGTAATTCTTACAATGAGCAGTTCTTC.

This chain connects TRBV5-1 to TRBJ1-2; D may be TRBD1 (5 bases). This CDR3 spans 14 amino acids. The germline CDR1 and CDR2 sequences are SGHRS and YFSETQ. The V end was cut by 4 bases, the J end by 4 bases, with 14 bases between. The CDR3 sequence: CASSLGTGSYGYTF. The CDR3 nucleotides read TGCGCCAGCAGCCTGGGGACGGGGAGCTATGGCTACACCTTC.

In its sample, this clonotype was seen a few times. This chain joins TRBV27 and TRBJ2-1; tentatively, D is TRBD1 (5 bases). The V end was cut by 3 bases, the J end by 5 bases, with 8 bases between. Per germline, CDR1 MNHEY and CDR2 SMNVEV (reference sequence). CDR3 length equals 13 residues. This chain's CDR3 is CASSFRAHNEQFF. The DNA of the CDR3 is TGTGCCAGCAGTTTCAGGGCCCACAATGAGCAGTTCTTC.

The rearrangement joins TRBV7-7 to TRBJ2-7, with TRBD2 identical over 9 bases. V lost 3 bases, J lost 8 bases, and 5 bases stayed unmatched. The CDR3 consists of 13 residues. Germline loops: CDR1 SSHAT, CDR2 FNYEAQ (reference sequence). The CDR3, as DNA: TGTGCCAGCAGCTTGCGGGAGGGGGGGCAGCAGTACTTC. This translates into CASSLREGGQQYF.

The chain uses TRBV2 and TRBJ1-2; a possible D gene is TRBD1 (6 bases). This CDR3 contains 15 residues. Germline V gene sequence: CDR1 SNHLY, CDR2 FYNNEI. V was clipped by 6 bases and J by 4 bases, with 18 bases between them. The CDR3 nucleotides read TGTGCCAGCAGGGTTGAGGGGGATCTGCTCTATGGCTACACCTTC. This sequence encodes CASRVEGDLLYGYTF.

This clonotype was detected a few times. CDR3 amino acids: CSAQFRDRVSGANVLTF. The DNA of the CDR3 is TGCAGTGCTCAATTCCGGGACAGGGTCTCTGGGGCCAACGTCCTGACTTTC. The chain links TRBV20-1 to TRBJ2-6, with 9 bases aligning to TRBD1. Trimming removed 5 bases from V and 0 bases from J; junction bases left unmatched: 8. Germline values: CDR1 DFQATT, CDR2 SNEGSKA (reference sequence). The CDR3 is 17 residues long.

This rearrangement joins TRBV7-9 to TRBJ2-5; 10 bases agree with TRBD2. The CDR3 sequence is 14 residues long. CDR1 is SEHNR, CDR2 FQNEAQ, per germline (reference sequence). J gave up 3 bases and V 2 bases, and 0 bases lay outside the gene matches. As DNA, the CDR3 is TGTGCCAGCAGCTTACTAGCGGGGGAAGAGACCCAGTACTTC. Its translation: CASSLLAGEETQYF.

The CDR3 coding sequence is TGCAGTGCTAGTTCCGGGACTAGCGGGAGTTACGAGCAGTACTTC. Translated, it gives CSASSGTSGSYEQYF. The V call is TRBV20-1, the J call TRBJ2-7, with 14 bases that match TRBD2. The CDR3 has 15 amino acids. With 3 bases clipped from V and 4 bases from J, the junction kept 5 bases outside the gene matches. CDR1 is DFQATT, CDR2 SNEGSKA, per germline (reference sequence).